This TCR beta chain was obtained from a study of neoadjuvant anti-PD-1 for oral cavity cancer (dated by TCRdb to the early 2020s). The study in broad terms: Three to four biweekly doses of nivolumab at 3 mg/kg were mostly administered to patients before curative-intent surgical resection. Patients with complete response, partial response or stable disease by RECIST 1.1 were defined as responders, whereas patients with progression were defined as non-responders. Patients without progression received a fourth nivolumab dose around day 43 and underwent definitive surgical resection on days 50-56. The parent correlative cohort had about a dozen patients and a response rate of 25% to 35%.

For deep sequencing of PBMC libraries, mostly about 450 ng of input genomic DNA was used, and six replicates were run per sample. TCRbeta libraries were prepared with the immunoSEQ hsTCRbeta kit according to the manufacturer's instructions. The completed libraries were mixed into a single pool at 3 nM, then sequenced with an Illumina NovaSeq 6000 S4 flow cell. Per the original workflow: The immunoSEQ Analyzer was used for raw data preprocessing and quality control. The analysis was restricted to productive rearrangements, with each unique CDR3 amino acid sequence defining a clonotype. Repertoire clonality was estimated as the Gini-Simpson index, which was calculated using the R package tcR. Gini indices were compared with Student's t test, and associations with tumor size change were assessed by Pearson correlation. TCRdb obtained this table from immuneACCESS and retained in-frame rearrangements with V and J assigned. These tables miss some clones; where compared with another copy, unresolved V genes account for less than half of the shortfall, and the remainder is unexplained. The V and J calls and clone size are taken from that table; D and trimming were inferred from the DNA. This sample gives over 11,000 clones in total; about three quarters of them show up just once. The top ten clonotypes cover over 2.5% of the sample.

A note on this clone: The antigen it binds to is not known. Per-nucleotide qualities are absent, and no much larger clonotype sits a single base away.

The time point label for this specimen denotes: after neoadjuvant nivolumab, at surgical resection. Patients had been newly diagnosed with stage II-IVA oral cavity squamous cell carcinoma, and no prior systemic or radiation treatment had been given to the patients. The cohort consisted of patients with HPV-negative, locally advanced oral cavity squamous cell carcinoma. No culture maintenance or expansion was done, as the peripheral blood mononuclear cells went straight to analysis. Samples were obtained from a longitudinal correlative study of a single-arm phase II trial of neoadjuvant nivolumab in oral cavity squamous cell carcinoma. Subject-matched pre- and post-treatment PBMCs and tumors from three responders and three non-responders were subjected to genomic DNA-based TCRbeta sequencing. Peripheral blood mononuclear cells were collected before nivolumab treatment and again after treatment, at the time of surgery. Genomic DNA was isolated from PBMCs using the Maxwell RSC DNA from Cells kit.

Spanning cysteine to phenylalanine, the CDR3 consists of 13 amino acids. CDR3 DNA only is kept here, 39 bases in frame from base 1. The germline V gene yields SQVTM for CDR1 and ANQGSEA for CDR2. Germline trimming: 6 bases from V, 4 bases from J; junction bases outside gene matches: 4. General conclusions and limits of the study: After neoadjuvant nivolumab, non-responders showed significantly higher T cell clonality (Gini index) in PBMCs than responders did. Higher pretreatment blood Treg/Th17 ratios correlated with higher pretreatment blood TCRbeta clonality and lower post-treatment tumor TCRbeta clonality. The TCR analyses had only three patients in each response group, and the authors called for validation in larger cohorts.

Here the chain combines TRBV29-1 and TRBJ2-7, with 12 junctional bases fitting TRBD2. Specimen: PBMCs, collected after nivolumab (anti-PD-1) treatment. This receptor was taken from a person between 35 and 79 years old with oral cavity squamous cell carcinoma. CDR3 region: CSVRLAGVYEQYF. The bases are TGCAGCGTAAGACTAGCGGGAGTTTACGAGCAGTACTTC.